This TCR beta chain was observed in a study of blood T cell repertoires in COVID-19. The wider study: Samples taken during acute and convalescent COVID-19 were collected in the United States, Italy and Spain. T cells, B-cell-depleted T cells, or PBMCs provided the cDNA or gDNA that served as material.

This clone appeared a single time. With 6 bases removed from V and 13 bases from J, the gap between germline ends came to 22 bases. CDR3 size: 15 residues. Germline values: CDR1 MNHEY, CDR2 SVGAGI. Assay: immunoSEQ multiplex PCR; the TCRdb copy retains only in-frame clones and omits some. The table shows some 170,000 clones, with over 80% occurring only once. The chain recombines TRBV6-5 with TRBJ1-6, with a weak D call TRBD1 (6 bases). This receptor was obtained from a woman in her 70s with acute or convalescent COVID-19. The sample was peripheral blood. CDR3 in DNA: TGTGCCAGCAGGATACTTGGACAGACGGTTTCGCCCCTCCACTTT. This gives the protein CASRILGQTVSPLHF.